This T cell receptor beta chain was sequenced in a study of T cell repertoires in cytomegalovirus infection. Study details: An indication of both CMV infection and matching HLA type came from public TCR beta signatures.

About this clonotype itself: The target antigen is unknown.

The V end was cut by 6 bases, the J end by 1 base, with 12 bases between. The germline gives CDR1 DFQATT, CDR2 SNEGSKA (reference sequence). The CDR3 is 13 amino acids. TCRdb called the reads again in MiXCR, with one record for every CDR3 protein. The sample yields roughly 320,000 distinct CDR3 sequences, around 9.6% seen once. Study-wide results and limits: The response measured ex vivo was dominated by TCR beta clonotypes (HLA-C-restricted and CMV-specific). Totalled public TCR beta family frequency picked out people who carried CMV plus the relevant HLA.

This clonotype was sampled from a human donor in good health (CMV status not recorded). Some clones in this sample may be carry-over from other donors' samples. The rearrangement joins TRBV20-1 to TRBJ1-1; possibly TRBD1 for D (6 bases). Sequencing was done on a sample of PBMCs. The CDR3 is CSADSRGNTEAFF. For the CDR3, the DNA is TGCAGTGCCGATTCCAGGGGGAACACTGAAGCTTTCTTT.